This TCR beta chain emerged from a study of T cell changes during pregnancy in multiple sclerosis. This CDR3 contains 16 residues. V was shortened by 1 base and J by 7 bases, with 20 bases between the two germline ends. The germline gives CDR1 SQVTM, CDR2 ANQGSEA. TCRdb's table, derived via immunoSEQ multiplex PCR, lists solely in-frame clones and lacks some. This table has more than 30,000 clones, approximately 91% appearing once. This receptor was identified in a female donor with multiple sclerosis, enrolled in a pregnancy study. The sample here was CD8+ T cells from peripheral blood mononuclear cells, taken in the second trimester of pregnancy. The chain joins TRBV29-1 to TRBJ2-1, with D tentatively TRBD2 (7 bases). CDR3 loop: CSVEASGEGEMNEQFF. As DNA, the CDR3 is TGCAGCGTTGAAGCGTCGGGGGAGGGGGAGATGAATGAGCAGTTCTTC.